This is a list of T cell receptor beta chains from one sample in a study of T cell repertoires in aging, cancer and after chemotherapy. TCRdb passed the multiplex PCR reads through MiXCR, listing each CDR3 protein once. The data hold a few thousand distinct CDR3 sequences, with approximately 24% observed a single time. Sequenced: blood. These receptors were collected from a human donor with a solid tumor. Each CDR3 is given with its conserved first and last residue. D genes are given only for firm matches. A clone size is listed for some rows: how often the clone was seen (once, few, many), or a class if it is expanded.

V gene	J gene	clone size	D gene	CDR3 DNA	CDR3 protein
TRBV30	TRBJ1-2	few	TRBD1	TGTGCCTGGGTCCGGGACAGGGGAGGCTACACCTTC	CAWVRDRGGYTF
TRBV20-1	TRBJ2-1	-	-	TGCAGTGCTAGACGCCCGAGCTCCTACAATGAGCAGTTCTTC	CSARRPSSYNEQFF
TRBV19	TRBJ2-3	once	-	TGTGCCAGTAGTATTGGCCCAGACGCTACGCAGTATTTT	CASSIGPDATQYF
TRBV19	TRBJ1-1	medium-sized	-	TGTGCCAGTAGTACCCACCAGAAGGCTGAAGCTTTCTTT	CASSTHQKAEAFF
TRBV12-3/TRBV12-4	TRBJ1-5	-	-	TGTGCCAGCAGTTTTCTGATTTATGGTCCCCAGCATTTT	CASSFLIYGPQHF
TRBV18	TRBJ1-6	-	-	TGTGCTAGCTCACAGGGAATCGATTCACCCCTCCACTTT	CASSQGIDSPLHF
TRBV7-9	TRBJ2-7	-	-	TGTGCCAGCAGTGACCGGGCCAGCTCCTACGAGCAGTACTTC	CASSDRASSYEQYF
TRBV30	TRBJ1-2	large	TRBD1	TGTGCCTGGAGGGTCCGGGACAGGGTGGGCTACACCTTC	CAWRVRDRVGYTF
TRBV7-9	TRBJ1-2	large	-	TGTGCCAGCAGCCTAGGGGATTATGGCTACACCTTC	CASSLGDYGYTF
TRBV18	TRBJ2-7	few	-	TGTGCCAGCTCACCCGACAGACCTTTTTACGAGCAGTACTTC	CASSPDRPFYEQYF
TRBV19	TRBJ1-3	large	-	TGTGCCAGTAAGGTACAGACGAGCTCTGGAAACACCATATATTTT	CASKVQTSSGNTIYF
TRBV10-3	TRBJ2-7	medium-sized	TRBD1	TGTGCCATCGGGACAGCCGAGCAGTACTTC	CAIGTAEQYF
TRBV7-3	TRBJ2-2	-	-	TGTGCCAGCAGCCTAAAACATGGAAATCCCGGGGAGCTGTTTTTT	CASSLKHGNPGELFF
TRBV28	TRBJ1-1	-	-	TGTGCCAGCAGTCTCCCTACAGAGTTTAGAGCTTTCTTT	CASSLPTEFRAFF
TRBV12-3/TRBV12-4	TRBJ1-2	medium-sized	-	TGTGCCAGCAGTTTAGACGGGGGCAGCACGGACGGCTACACCTTC	CASSLDGGSTDGYTF
TRBV7-9	TRBJ2-7	medium-sized	TRBD1	TGTGCCAGCAGCACCGAACCGAGGGGGCTCCTCTCCTACGAGCAGTACTTC	CASSTEPRGLLSYEQYF
TRBV5-1	TRBJ2-7	few	-	TGCGCCAGCAGCCGCGACAGTCATACCTACGAGCAGTACTTC	CASSRDSHTYEQYF
TRBV6-6	TRBJ1-2	few	-	TGTGCCAGCAGTTCCTTTGACCTAACGAGGGGCTACACCTTC	CASSSFDLTRGYTF
TRBV19	TRBJ1-1	-	TRBD1	TGTGCCAGTAGTAGGGGGACAGGGGTAACTGAAGCTTTCTTT	CASSRGTGVTEAFF
TRBV19	TRBJ2-1	-	-	TGTGCCAGTAGTCCCAATCGGAATGAGCAGTTCTTC	CASSPNRNEQFF
TRBV28	TRBJ1-3	-	TRBD1	TGTGCCAGCTCCCCAGGGGGGATTAGAAACACCATATATTTT	CASSPGGIRNTIYF
TRBV5-1	TRBJ1-2	few	-	TGCGCCAGCAGCTTGAGTGGGCAGCCAGACTATGGCTACACCTTC	CASSLSGQPDYGYTF
TRBV6-1	TRBJ2-4	-	-	TGTGCCAGCAGTGAATCCCATACCTTAGCCAAAAACATTCAGTACTTC	CASSESHTLAKNIQYF
TRBV20-1	TRBJ1-1	few	-	TGCAGACTGACAGTTAACACTGAAGCTTTCTTT	CRLTVNTEAFF
TRBV11-2	TRBJ1-2	-	-	TGTGCCAGCAGCTTCCGAGGGGGCTACACCTTC	CASSFRGGYTF
TRBV5-1	TRBJ2-5	-	-	TGCGCCAGCAGCCCCGGCGGGCCCACCAGGGAGACCCAGTACTTC	CASSPGGPTRETQYF
TRBV20-1	TRBJ2-1	-	-	TGCAGTGCTTCCCACAGCCGTTACAATGAGCAGTTCTTC	CSASHSRYNEQFF
TRBV21-1	TRBJ2-7	few	-	TGTGCCAGCAGCCTAGCGGGAGGATTCGGGGGGGCCTACGAGCAGTACTTC	CASSLAGGFGGAYEQYF
TRBV20-1	TRBJ2-1	-	TRBD2	TGCAGTGCTAGCGGCCTAGCGGGGGTCAATGAGCAGTTCTTC	CSASGLAGVNEQFF
TRBV5-6	TRBJ2-7	medium-sized	-	TGTGCCAGCACCCAAGACCGGCGTCCCTACGAGCAGTACTTC	CASTQDRRPYEQYF
TRBV5-1	TRBJ2-7	few	TRBD2	TGCGCCAGCAGCTTGGCCGCTCCGGGACTAGGGGGTTACGAGCAGTACTTC	CASSLAAPGLGGYEQYF
TRBV6-1	TRBJ1-2	medium-sized	-	TGTGCCAGCAGTGAAGCCGGGGTACAAGGCTACACCTTC	CASSEAGVQGYTF
TRBV5-4	TRBJ2-2	-	-	TGTGCCAGCAGCCACGACAGGGAGGTCGGGGAGCTGTTTTTT	CASSHDREVGELFF
TRBV12-3/TRBV12-4	TRBJ2-3	-	-	TGTGCCAGCAGTTTCTCTAGCACAGATACGCAGTATTTT	CASSFSSTDTQYF
TRBV30	TRBJ1-3	few	-	TGTGCCTGGAGTGTACGGACAGTACACCTCACGTACTCTGGAAACACCATATATTTT	CAWSVRTVHLTYSGNTIYF
TRBV27	TRBJ1-1	medium-sized	-	TGTGCCAGCAGCGGGAACACTGAAGCTTTCTTT	CASSGNTEAFF
TRBV20-1	TRBJ1-6	few	TRBD1	TGCAGTGCCGACAGGGGAAATAATTCACCCCTCCACTTT	CSADRGNNSPLHF
TRBV7-6	TRBJ2-5	-	-	TGTGCCAGCAGCCAGTCGGGAACCCAGTACTTC	CASSQSGTQYF
TRBV20-1	TRBJ2-7	few	TRBD2	TGCAGTGCTACCCTGACTAGCGGGAGACACGAGCAGTACTTC	CSATLTSGRHEQYF
TRBV20-1	TRBJ1-4	few	-	TGCAGTGCTAGATCCGGAGAAAAACTGTTTTTT	CSARSGEKLFF
TRBV6-5	TRBJ1-5	few	-	TGTGCCAGCAGTGCGGAACAGGGCTCGATTCAGCCCCAGCATTTT	CASSAEQGSIQPQHF
TRBV5-5	TRBJ1-6	-	TRBD1	TGTGCCAGCAGCTTCGTCCCCAGGGGGATTAATTCACCCCTCCACTTT	CASSFVPRGINSPLHF
TRBV18	TRBJ1-1	-	-	TGTGCCAGCTCACCACCGGGGAACGGCCCAGGCACTGAAGCTTTCTTT	CASSPPGNGPGTEAFF
TRBV7-2	TRBJ1-3	medium-sized	-	TGTGCCAGCAGCCCTATAGCCCTAGGGACCGTGGCAATCCGAAACACCATATATTTT	CASSPIALGTVAIRNTIYF
TRBV12-3/TRBV12-4	TRBJ2-7	medium-sized	TRBD1	TGTGCCAGCAGTTTTTACAGGGGAAACGAGCAGTACTTC	CASSFYRGNEQYF
TRBV12-3/TRBV12-4	TRBJ1-6	-	TRBD1	TGTGCCAGCAGTTTAGCTGGGTCAGGGGGCTCACCCCTCCACTTT	CASSLAGSGGSPLHF
TRBV27	TRBJ1-4	-	TRBD1	TGTGCCAGCAGTTCACTCACGCGGACAGGCTTTAATGAAAAACTGTTTTTT	CASSSLTRTGFNEKLFF
TRBV5-6	TRBJ1-1	-	-	TGTGCCAGCAGCTTGGAGTCTGAAGCTTTCTTT	CASSLESEAFF
TRBV7-3	TRBJ2-5	large	TRBD2	TGTGCCAGCAGCTCACGAGGACTAGCGGGAGCAAGTGGAGAGACCCAGTACTTC	CASSSRGLAGASGETQYF
TRBV6-5	TRBJ2-3	-	-	TGTGCCAGCAGTGACGGAACGGGAACCACAGATACGCAGTATTTT	CASSDGTGTTDTQYF
TRBV27	TRBJ2-7	-	TRBD1	TGTGCCAGCAGTTTATCTGGGACAGTAGGCTACGAGCAGTACTTC	CASSLSGTVGYEQYF
TRBV28	TRBJ2-1	-	TRBD2	TGTGCCAGCAGCCGATCTTTAGCGGGAGGGCCGGTGCAGTTCTTC	CASSRSLAGGPVQFF